This T cell receptor (beta chain) is drawn from a study of cytomegalovirus exposure and HLA in healthy donors. In the PCR, 60 Vbeta and 13 Jbeta primers were used. TCRdb's copy holds only in-frame clones and misses some; the assay was immunoSEQ multiplex PCR. Among 200,000 or so clones listed, 87% were seen once. Trimming shortened V by 5 bases and J by 6 bases, and 19 bases separated the two germline ends. Germline values: CDR1 SQVTM, CDR2 ANQGSEA. This CDR3 contains 14 residues. This TCR derives from a girl under two years old in good health and CMV-seronegative. The sequenced sample was PBMCs. The chain links TRBV29-1 to TRBJ1-1, with a possible D match to TRBD1 (6 bases). The CDR3 bases are TGCAGCGTTCGCGGGAGGGGCGACAGGTCTGAAGCTTTCTTT. Translated, it gives CSVRGRGDRSEAFF. The complete variable domain, with remaining parts taken from reference TRBV29-1 and TRBJ1-1, reads SAVISQKPSRDICQRGTSLTIQCQVDSQVTMMFWYRQQPGQSLTLIATANQGSEATYESGFVIDKFPISRPNLTFSTLTVSNMSPEDSSIYLCSVRGRGDRSEAFFGQGTRLTVV.